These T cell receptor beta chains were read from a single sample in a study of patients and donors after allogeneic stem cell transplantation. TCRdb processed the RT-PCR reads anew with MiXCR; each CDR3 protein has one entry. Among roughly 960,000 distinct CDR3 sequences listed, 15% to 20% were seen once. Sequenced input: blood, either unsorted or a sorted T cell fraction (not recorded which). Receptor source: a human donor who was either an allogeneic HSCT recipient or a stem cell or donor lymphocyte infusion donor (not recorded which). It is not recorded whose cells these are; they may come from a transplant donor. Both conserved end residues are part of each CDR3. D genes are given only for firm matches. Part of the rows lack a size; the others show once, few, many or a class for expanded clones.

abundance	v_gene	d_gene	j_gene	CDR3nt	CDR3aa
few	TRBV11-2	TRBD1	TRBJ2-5	TGTGCCAGCACCCTGACAGGGCAAGAGACCCAGTACTTC	CASTLTGQETQYF
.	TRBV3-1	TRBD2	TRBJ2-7	TGTGCCAGCAGCCAAGAGAGCGGGACCACCTACGAGCAGTACTTC	CASSQESGTTYEQYF
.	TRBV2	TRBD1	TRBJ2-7	TGTGCCAGCAGGGCCGGGACAGGATACTACGAGCAGTACTTC	CASRAGTGYYEQYF
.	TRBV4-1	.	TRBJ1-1	TGCGCCAGCAGCCAAGGGCCAGGGTCCCATTTGAACACTGAAGCTTTCTTT	CASSQGPGSHLNTEAFF
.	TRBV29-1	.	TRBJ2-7	TGCAGCGTCTTGACGGGGGAGCAGTACTTC	CSVLTGEQYF
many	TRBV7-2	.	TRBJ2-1	TGTGCCAGCAGCTTTACTAGCTGGGAGCAGTTCTTC	CASSFTSWEQFF
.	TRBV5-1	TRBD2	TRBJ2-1	TGCGCCAGCGGGAGCGGGAGGGACTTACCGATCTCCTACAATGAGCAGTTCTTC	CASGSGRDLPISYNEQFF
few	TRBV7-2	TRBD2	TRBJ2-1	TGTGCCAGCAGCTTAGAGGCGCGGGGGAGTGCTTTGAATGAGCAGTTCTTC	CASSLEARGSALNEQFF
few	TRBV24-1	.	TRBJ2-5	TGTGCCACCAGTGATTTACGTAGCGCTGAGACCCAGTACTTC	CATSDLRSAETQYF
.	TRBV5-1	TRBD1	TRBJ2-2	TGCGCCAGCCGGGCCCCCGGGACAGGATCAGGGGAGCTGTTTTTT	CASRAPGTGSGELFF
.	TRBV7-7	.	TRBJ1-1	TGTGCTAGCAGCTACAGGGAGAACACTGAAGCTATCTTT	CASSYRENTEAIF
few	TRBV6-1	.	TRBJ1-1	TGTGCCAGCACTATGGGGGGGGCCAACACTGAAGCTTTCTTT	CASTMGGANTEAFF
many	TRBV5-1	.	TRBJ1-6	TGCGCCAGCAGCTTGGCCGGGTCTGGGGATTCACCCCTCCACTTT	CASSLAGSGDSPLHF
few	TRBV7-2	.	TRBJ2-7	TGTGCCAGCAGCTTTCCTAGCTACTCCTACGAGCAGTACTTC	CASSFPSYSYEQYF
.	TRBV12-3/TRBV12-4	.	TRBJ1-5	TGTGCCAGCAGTCCAGGGACGGTTTCCAATCAGCCCCAGCATTTT	CASSPGTVSNQPQHF
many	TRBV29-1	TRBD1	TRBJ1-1	TGCAGCGCGGGCCCCGGACAGGCCCCGAACACTGAAGCTTTCTTT	CSAGPGQAPNTEAFF
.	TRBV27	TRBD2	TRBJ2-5	TGTGCCACCCGTCCGTTAGCGGGACCCATGGGAGAGACCCAGTACTTC	CATRPLAGPMGETQYF
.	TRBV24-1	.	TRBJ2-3	TGTGCCACCAGGCACGCAGATACGCAGTATTTT	CATRHADTQYF
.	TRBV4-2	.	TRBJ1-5	TGTGCCAGCAGCCAAGAGGGAAAGGGTCCAAAGCCCCAGCATTTT	CASSQEGKGPKPQHF
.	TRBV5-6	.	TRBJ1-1	TGTGCCAGCAGCGGCGAGGGGGGATTCAACACTGAAGCTTTCTTT	CASSGEGGFNTEAFF
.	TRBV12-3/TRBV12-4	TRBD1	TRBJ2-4	TGTGCCAGCAGTCCCGGACAGGGTCTGAGAAACATTCAGTACTTC	CASSPGQGLRNIQYF
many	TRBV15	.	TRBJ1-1	TGTGCCACCAGCCCAGAGAACCGTGAGGCTTTCTTT	CATSPENREAFF
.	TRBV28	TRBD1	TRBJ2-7	TGTGCCAGCAGTGCACCGGGACAGGGTAGCCCCTACGAGCAGTACTTC	CASSAPGQGSPYEQYF
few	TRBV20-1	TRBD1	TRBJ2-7	TGCAGTGCTACAGACAGGGCCTCTTACTACGAGCAGTACTTC	CSATDRASYYEQYF
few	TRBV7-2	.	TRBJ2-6	TGTGCCAGCAGCGAGCCGAACGTCCTGACTTTC	CASSEPNVLTF
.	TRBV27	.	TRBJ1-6	TGTGCCAGCAGCCGAACCCAGGGTGCAGGCAACTCACCCCTCCACTTT	CASSRTQGAGNSPLHF
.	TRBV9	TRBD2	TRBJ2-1	TGTGCCAGCAGCGTCGCCGGGACTAGGGGTATCGATGAGCAGTTCTTC	CASSVAGTRGIDEQFF
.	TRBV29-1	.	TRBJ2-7	TGCAGCGTTTTTGACAGGTCAATGGGGATACTCGAGCAGTACTTC	CSVFDRSMGILEQYF
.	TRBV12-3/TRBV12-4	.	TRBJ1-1	TGTGCCAGCACTTTAGGTGGGGGGAGCACTGAAGCTTTCTTT	CASTLGGGSTEAFF
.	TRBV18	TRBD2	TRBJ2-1	TGTGCCAGCTCACCACTCCCGACTAGCGGGGGGGTCTACAATGAGCAGTTCTTC	CASSPLPTSGGVYNEQFF
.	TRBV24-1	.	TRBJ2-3	TGTGCCACCCGGGGTCGACGCACAGATACGCAGTATTTT	CATRGRRTDTQYF
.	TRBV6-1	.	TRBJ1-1	TGTGCCAGCAGCTTCCGGCCAGACCAGAGCACTGAAGCTTTCTTT	CASSFRPDQSTEAFF
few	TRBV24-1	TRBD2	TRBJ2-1	TGTGCCACCAGTGACCCGGGACTAGAGTACAATGAGCAGTTCTTC	CATSDPGLEYNEQFF
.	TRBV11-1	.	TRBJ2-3	TGTGCCAGCAGCTTGGCCGTCAAGCGGGGCACAGATACGCAGTATTTT	CASSLAVKRGTDTQYF
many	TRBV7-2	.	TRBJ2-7	TGTGCCAGCAGCTTATTTTCTGGGTACGAGCAGTACTTC	CASSLFSGYEQYF
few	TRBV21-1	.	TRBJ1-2	TGTGCCAGCAGCAAAGTCAAGGACAGCCTCTCTAACTATGGCTACACCTTC	CASSKVKDSLSNYGYTF